This is a list of T cell receptor beta chains from one sample in a study of blood T cell repertoires in COVID-19. Here immunoSEQ multiplex PCR was the method, and the copy in TCRdb shows in-frame clones only, minus some. The data contain about 300,000 clones, approximately 86% of them singletons. The sample taken for sequencing was peripheral blood. These TCRs come from a man between 18 and 35 years old with active or convalescent COVID-19. Each CDR3 is given with its conserved first and last residue. Each record gives: J gene, V gene, D gene, CDR3 protein. The D gene is left open where the match is weak.

TRBJ2-1 | TRBV28 | . | CASSLSGTVYNEQFF
TRBJ1-4 | TRBV4-2 | TRBD1 | CASSQTGTGDEKLFF
TRBJ1-1 | TRBV25-1 | . | CASSELNTEAFF
TRBJ2-1 | TRBV6-6 | . | CASIPSAGNEQFF
TRBJ2-7 | TRBV5-3 | TRBD1 | CARSLDRVSYEQYF
TRBJ2-7 | TRBV29-1 | TRBD2 | CSAAGDWEYEQYF
TRBJ2-2 | TRBV14 | TRBD1 | CASSLTGGRTGELFF
TRBJ1-2 | TRBV4-3 | . | CASSQDVGPLGYTF
TRBJ2-1 | TRBV11-2 | . | CASSTRYGGGNEQFF
TRBJ1-2 | TRBV19 | TRBD1 | CASSKDRTGNYGYTF
TRBJ1-2 | TRBV5-4 | TRBD1 | CASSQGQGAAGYTF
TRBJ2-2 | TRBV7-8 | TRBD1 | CASSFLLRQGGANTGELFF
TRBJ1-1 | TRBV27 | . | CASSFTGNTEAFF
TRBJ2-2 | TRBV6-5 | . | CASSYSGQNTGELFF
TRBJ2-3 | TRBV19 | . | CASSITPRSTDTQYF
TRBJ2-1 | TRBV7-2 | TRBD2 | CASSRTSGRANEQFF
TRBJ1-4 | TRBV27 | TRBD1 | CASSLRLGTANEKLFF
TRBJ2-3 | TRBV6-2/TRBV6-3 | TRBD2 | CASSDWTSGRTDTQYF
TRBJ2-3 | TRBV9 | TRBD2 | CASSPTSGLAGSTDTQYF
TRBJ2-7 | TRBV28 | TRBD1 | CASSPRGQGPYEQYF
TRBJ2-2 | TRBV2 | TRBD2 | CASTAGDSTGELFF
TRBJ2-7 | TRBV10-3 | TRBD2 | CAISSSSGSYEQYF
TRBJ1-6 | TRBV18 | . | CASSPTGSNSPLHF
TRBJ2-7 | TRBV28 | . | CASSLYSGRSYEQYF
TRBJ1-5 | TRBV7-2 | TRBD1 | CASSLRTGSDQPQHF
TRBJ1-5 | TRBV14 | . | CASSRGGLGNQPQHF
TRBJ1-2 | TRBV29-1 | . | CSVESGRSDGYTF
TRBJ2-7 | TRBV5-1 | TRBD2 | CASSFPKTGTSGGEALEQYF
TRBJ1-3 | TRBV6-2/TRBV6-3 | . | CASSYGEGYTIYF
TRBJ2-5 | TRBV7-9 | TRBD1 | CASSKNPGTGGETQYF
TRBJ2-1 | TRBV19 | TRBD1 | CASSRQGGYNEQFF
TRBJ2-1 | TRBV29-1 | . | CSGGWYNEQFF
TRBJ1-1 | TRBV29-1 | . | CSVGYRNWNTEAFF
TRBJ2-2 | TRBV28 | . | CASSFYREGGELFF
TRBJ2-2 | TRBV14 | . | CASSLTSTGELFF
TRBJ1-1 | TRBV6-5 | . | CASSYLPVLNTEAFF
TRBJ2-6 | TRBV28 | . | CASRDTQESSGANVLTF
TRBJ2-5 | TRBV5-4 | . | CASSRSGAGNSQETQYF
TRBJ2-3 | TRBV4-2 | . | CASSQGSVREPPDTQYF
TRBJ1-1 | TRBV19 | . | CASSIVAGNEAFF
TRBJ1-2 | TRBV29-1 | TRBD1 | CSAGTGTNYGYTF
TRBJ2-7 | TRBV27 | . | CASSLAGRDEQYF
TRBJ1-6 | TRBV5-1 | . | CASSLDSYNSPLHF
TRBJ2-7 | TRBV18 | . | CASSQTVQGEGAVNLYEQYF
TRBJ2-7 | TRBV10-2 | . | CASSGAGPYEQYF